One TCR beta chain is described in this entry. This entry belongs to a study of blood T cell repertoires in COVID-19. Only in-frame clones appear in the TCRdb table, and some are missing; sequencing was by immunoSEQ multiplex PCR. The sample consists of some 70,000 clones, 86% of them appearing once. The V gene end was trimmed by 3 bases and the J gene end by 0 bases; junction bases not matched to a gene: 6. Germline V gene data show CDR1 as GTSNPN and CDR2 as SVGIG (reference sequence). This CDR3 is 17 amino acids long. The chain is built from TRBV30 and TRBJ2-3, with 13 bases aligning to TRBD2. This TCR was sampled from a man aged 50 to 60 with active COVID-19. Sequenced input: peripheral blood. In DNA, the CDR3 is TGTGCCTGGAGGATGGCGGGACTAGCGGGAAGCACAGATACGCAGTATTTT. It specifies CAWRMAGLAGSTDTQYF.